This T cell receptor beta chain was captured in a study of blood T cell repertoires in COVID-19. Study as a whole: Donors in the United States, Italy and Spain gave samples during acute or convalescent COVID-19. In each case, the material was cDNA or gDNA derived from T cells, B-cell-depleted T cells, or PBMCs.

The germline V gene encodes CDR1 SGHNT and CDR2 YYREEE (reference sequence). The V segment lost 3 bases and the J segment 5 bases; nucleotides outside the gene matches: 10. The CDR3 has 16 residues. In the original analysis: Amplification of reference gene primers was used by the study to estimate nucleated cell counts. Method: immunoSEQ multiplex PCR; TCRdb's copy keeps in-frame clones and lacks some. The V and J calls and the clone size are those of that table, but D and trimming were determined from the DNA. Among about 230,000 clones, around 84% were seen once, and the ten largest hold 0.85% to 1%.

The V and J genes are TRBV5-4 and TRBJ2-5; TRBD1 agrees at 10 bases. Sequenced material: peripheral blood. This sequence originates from a man aged 35 to 55 with acute or convalescent COVID-19. DNA of the CDR3: TGTGCCAGCAGCTCGGGGGTGGGACAGGGGTTTGAGACCCAGTACTTC. It yields the protein CASSSGVGQGFETQYF. Full variable domain (missing parts from reference TRBV5-4 and TRBJ2-5): ETGVTQSPTHLIKTRGQQVTLRCSSQSGHNTVSWYQQALGQGPQFIFQYYREEENGRGNFPPRFSGLQFPNYSSELNVNALELDDSALYLCASSSGVGQGFETQYFGPGTRLLVL.